This T cell receptor beta chain was retrieved from a study of T cells after yellow fever vaccination. This clonotype was counted only a few times. TCRdb re-called the 5' RACE reads through MiXCR, storing one row per CDR3 protein. The sample shows 95,000 to 150,000 distinct CDR3 sequences, about 15% of them seen only once. This CDR3 has 16 amino acids. The V and J ends lost 0 bases and 3 bases respectively, with 12 bases between them. Per germline, CDR1 ENHRY and CDR2 SYGVKD. This sequence was found in a man aged 18 to 35 who received the YFV17D yellow fever vaccine. The chain joins TRBV10-3 to TRBJ2-1, with D possibly TRBD2 on 5 matching bases. Here the sequenced sample was CD8+ T cells sorted from PBMCs, taken 5 days after the yellow fever booster vaccination. The chain's CDR3 is CAISESHLALYNEQFF. CDR3 bases: TGTGCCATCAGTGAGTCGCATCTAGCCCTCTACAATGAGCAGTTCTTC.